One T cell receptor beta chain is described in this entry. The sample holds one count of this clone. Its recognized antigen is unknown. There are no base qualities to consult, and no much larger clone falls within one base. For TCRbeta CDR3 sequencing, genomic DNA was extracted from sorted cells using the QIAGEN DNeasy Blood and Tissue Kit. High-throughput TCRbeta CDR3 sequencing was carried out commercially through immunoSEQ, with PCR amplification with bias correction and internal controls included. In the authors' own workflow: Unique productive TCRbeta sequences were defined by CDR3 nucleotide sequence when primers matched and otherwise by CDR3 amino acid sequence together with Vbeta and Jbeta genes. As a correction for sorting error, sequences shared between sorted populations at a frequency ratio of 2:1 or less were discarded, and the remaining shared sequences were assigned to the higher population. Donor-reactive sequences were defined as at least 5-fold expanded in CFSE-low cells versus unstimulated cells, with frequency of at least 0.01% in CFSE-low cells. Jensen-Shannon divergence, calculated on the top 100 TCRbeta sequences ranked by frequency, was used to quantify repertoire divergence. For samples with multiple sequencing runs, sorting error was corrected separately for each run before the runs were pooled. TCRdb mirrors the immuneACCESS table, restricted to in-frame sequences. Some clones are absent from its copies; in checked studies, under half trace to an unresolved V gene, and the reason for the others is unknown. Clone size and the V and J calls come from that table; the DNA yielded D and trimming. The sample table holds over 70,000 clones, of which 91% were seen once. Of the sample, roughly 1.4% falls within the top ten clones.

These data originate in a study of Tregs in tolerant kidney transplant recipients (dated by TCRdb to 2018 to 2020). Describing the broader study: The study applied TCRbeta sequencing to find donor-specific regulatory T cells before combined kidney and bone marrow transplantation and then followed those same cells after transplant. Beyond this particular receptor, the publication reports: Expanding Tregs with activated donor B cells appeared to identify the most biologically relevant and donor-specific TCRbeta repertoire. In tolerant patients, the expansion of donor-specific Tregs was greater than global Treg expansion, suggesting that the expansion was antigen-driven rather than nonspecific. Biological reproducibility was not directly assessed, although technical replication error appeared to be minimal. Because the study included only a small number of patients, the results must be confirmed in larger populations and under other immunosuppression protocols. For some patients the PCR primers changed over time, which made it impossible to compare the samples from those patients at the nucleotide level.

The transplants used related donors with nonmyeloablative bone marrow transplantation, and mixed chimerism in the human trials was transient. Thawed PBMCs were FACS-sorted into unstimulated Tregs (CD4+CD25+CD127-), CD4+ non-Tregs (CD4+CD25-), CD4 cells and CD8 cells. The patients were a few recipients of combined kidney and bone marrow transplants from the ITN036ST trial, and samples were available only for these trial subjects. Healthy control blood was processed by Ficoll density gradient to PBMCs and cryopreserved; patient PBMCs were collected before and after transplant. The junction shows trimming of 3 bases on V and 6 bases on J, plus 9 bases between the germline ends. In the germline V gene (reference sequence), CDR1 corresponds to LNHDA and CDR2 to SQIVND. The CDR3 holds 14 amino acids from the cysteine to the phenylalanine. Only the CDR3 portion is preserved as DNA: 42 bases, with reading frame beginning at the first base.

The source of this sequence is a human patient who received a combined kidney and bone marrow transplant. After a transplant, certain T cells may trace back to the graft donor. The source was CD4+ T cells from blood (PBMCs), collected 24 months after the transplant. The V and J genes are TRBV19 and TRBJ1-6; a tentative D call is TRBD1 (5 bases match). The CDR3 reads as follows: CASSIFDSNSPLHF. In nucleotides, the sequence is TGTGCCAGTAGTATTTTTGACAGTAATTCACCCCTCCACTTT. The full variable domain, completed from the reference TRBV19 and TRBJ1-6 proteins outside the CDR3, reads DGGITQSPKYLFRKEGQNVTLSCEQNLNHDAMYWYRQDPGQGLRLIYYSQIVNDFQKGDIAEGYSVSREKKESFPLTVTSAQKNPTAFYLCASSIFDSNSPLHFGNGTRLTVT.